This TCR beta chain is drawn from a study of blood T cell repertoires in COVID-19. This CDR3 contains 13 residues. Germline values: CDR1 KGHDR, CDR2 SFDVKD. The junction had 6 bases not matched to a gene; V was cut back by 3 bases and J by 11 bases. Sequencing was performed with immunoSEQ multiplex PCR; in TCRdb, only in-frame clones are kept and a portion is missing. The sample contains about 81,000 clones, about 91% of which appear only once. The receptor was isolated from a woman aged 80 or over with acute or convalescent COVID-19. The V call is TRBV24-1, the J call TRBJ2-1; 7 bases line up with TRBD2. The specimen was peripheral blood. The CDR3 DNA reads TGTGCCACCAGTGATGCGACTAGCCCGAAGCAGTTCTTC. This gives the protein CATSDATSPKQFF.